This T cell receptor (beta chain) was retrieved from a study of shared clonotypes between healthy human individuals. Deletions cut 5 bases from V and 0 bases from J, with 11 bases between. Germline CDR1 reads SNHLY; CDR2 reads FYNNEI. The CDR3 extends over 15 amino acids. As concerns this clone: The identical CDR3 is also encoded by other nucleotide sequences in the sample.

Original data processing: There were no quality scores in the junction-only immunoSEQ sequences, so filtering differed. Here immunoSEQ multiplex PCR was the method, and the copy in TCRdb shows in-frame clones only, minus some. V and J calls and clone size follow that table, whereas D and trimming were derived from the DNA. The profile shows around 2.5 million clones, 80% to 95% of them singletons. The CD4+ fraction was divided into a CD45RA+ naive subset and a CD45RA-negative memory subset. The sample comprised naive CD4+ T cells from PBMCs. As for subset: CD45RA+ positively selected. The chain has TRBV2 and TRBJ1-5, with a weak D call TRBD1 (5 bases). This sequence originates from a man between 18 and 29 years old in good health. Some clones in this sample may be carry-over from other donors' samples. The CDR3 DNA reads TGTGCCAGCAGTAGGGACTCCCTTAGCAATCAGCCCCAGCATTTT. This encodes CASSRDSLSNQPQHF.